The 13 T cell receptor beta chains below were found in one sample sequenced in a study of cytomegalovirus exposure and HLA in healthy donors. A multiplex PCR was run with 60 Vbeta primers and 13 Jbeta primers. Some clones are missing from TCRdb's copy, which holds only in-frame ones; the method was immunoSEQ multiplex PCR. The repertoire has 150,000 to 200,000 clones, under 90% of them found once; the top ten carry under 2%. The specimen sequenced was PBMCs. All receptors come from a man younger than 35 in good health and CMV-seronegative.

The rearrangement links TRBV7-2 to TRBJ1-3; the D is unclear. There are 14 residues in the CDR3. Germline V gene sequence: CDR1 SGHTA, CDR2 FQGNSA. With 5 bases removed from V and 0 bases from J, the gap between germline ends came to 8 bases. CDR3 in DNA: TGTGCCAGCAGCGAAACAGTCTCTGGAAACACCATATATTTT. Translated: CASSETVSGNTIYF.

The chain couples TRBV9 to TRBJ2-7; D possibly corresponds to TRBD2 (8 bases). From germline, CDR1 is SGDLS and CDR2 YYNGEE. Trimming shortened V by 3 bases and J by 2 bases, and 15 bases separated the two germline ends. The length of the CDR3 is 15 residues. In nucleotides, the CDR3 is TGTGCCAGCAGCGGCGGGGGGACAGTTGCCTACGAGCAGTACTTC. This encodes CASSGGGTVAYEQYF.

This rearrangement joins TRBV18 to TRBJ2-3; 7 bases align to TRBD1. Germline V CDR1 and CDR2: KGHSH, LQKENI. The CDR3 totals 15 residues. The V and J ends lost 3 bases and 4 bases, in that order; junction bases with no gene match: 7. The CDR3 here is CASSPTGRVADTQYF. The CDR3 region has the DNA TGTGCCAGCTCACCGACAGGGCGGGTGGCAGATACGCAGTATTTT.

Remarks on this clone: At one of its ends the junction is not consistent with the germline gene, which may arise from a read error. The chain employs TRBV2 and TRBJ1-2; 7 bases align to TRBD1. The CDR3 length is 13 residues. The germline gives CDR1 SNHLY, CDR2 FYNNEI. CDR3 protein: CASSTQGQSIRIF. As DNA, the CDR3 is TGTGCCAGCAGTACCCAGGGACAGTCGATTAGAATCTTC. The full variable domain, its missing parts supplied by reference TRBV2 and TRBJ1-2, is EPEVTQTPSHQVTQMGQEVILRCVPISNHLYFYWYRQILGQKVEFLVSFYNNEISEKSEIFDDQFSVERPDGSNFTLKIRSTKLEDSAMYFCASSTQGQSIRIFGSGTRLTVV.

Points on this clone: Sequence at one end of the junction differs from germline and may be a read error. V gene TRBV27 combines with J gene TRBJ2-7; D is possibly TRBD2 (8 bases). There are 14 residues in the CDR3. Germline values: CDR1 MNHEY, CDR2 SMNVEV (reference sequence). CDR3 nucleotide sequence: TGTGCCAGCAGTTTATCGGAAGGGGGCGGGAGGCTTCACTTC. This encodes CASSLSEGGGRLHF.

This clone was found a few times. The chain uses TRBV28 and TRBJ2-1; D is perhaps TRBD1 (5 bases). V lost 10 bases and J 9 bases, leaving 28 bases between the germline ends. The CDR3 sequence is 16 residues long. Germline lookup yields CDR1 MDHEN and CDR2 SYDVKM. CDR3 in amino acids: CATRPRQGGFVGEQFF. The CDR3 DNA reads TGTGCCACACGCCCCCGGCAGGGTGGGTTTGTAGGTGAGCAGTTCTTC. Complete variable domain (other parts from reference TRBV28 and TRBJ2-1): DVKVTQSSRYLVKRTGEKVFLECVQDMDHENMFWYRQDPGLGLRLIYFSYDVKMKEKGDIPEGYSVSREKKERFSLILESASTNQTSMYLCATRPRQGGFVGEQFFGPGTRLTVL.

V and J are TRBV11-3 and TRBJ2-1; 10 positions agree with TRBD2. Germline V gene data show CDR1 as SGHNT and CDR2 as YENEEA. Trimming cost V 1 base and J 5 bases; bases outside gene matches: 5. There are 16 residues in the CDR3. CDR3 region: CASSLGLAGANNEQFF. The CDR3 DNA sequence: TGTGCCAGCAGCTTAGGCCTAGCGGGGGCAAACAATGAGCAGTTCTTC.

This chain uses TRBV4-1 with TRBJ1-5; TRBD1 matches at 7 bases. The CDR3 extends over 17 amino acids. J lost 1 base, V lost 1 base, and 7 bases had no gene match. Germline loops: CDR1 MGHRA, CDR2 YSYEKL. The CDR3 DNA follows: TGCGCCAGCAGCCAAGGTCACAGGGGTGGAAGCAATCAGCCCCAGCATTTT. Translating gives CASSQGHRGGSNQPQHF.

The V gene is TRBV6-1, the J gene TRBJ1-1, with 7 bases matching TRBD1. Germline CDR1 MNHNS, CDR2 SASEGT. The CDR3 totals 13 residues. Trimming at V came to 9 bases and at J to 0 bases, leaving 4 bases not matched to a gene. The CDR3 DNA follows: TGTGCCAGTCGGACAGGACTGAACACTGAAGCTTTCTTT. This gives the protein CASRTGLNTEAFF.

The chain combines TRBV10-3 with TRBJ2-6, with 7 positions matching TRBD1. Germline V gene lookup returns CDR1 ENHRY and CDR2 SYGVKD. CDR3 size: 14 residues. V shed 10 bases, J shed 0 bases, and the junction held 3 bases outside the gene matches. Here the CDR3 reads CASRDSSGANVLTF. The DNA for the CDR3 is TGTGCCAGCAGGGACAGCTCTGGGGCCAACGTCCTGACTTTC.

This rearrangement joins TRBV5-1 to TRBJ2-7; no definite D call. Per germline, CDR1 SGHRS and CDR2 YFSETQ. This CDR3 is 14 amino acids long. Trimming removed 0 bases at V and 2 bases at J, with 9 bases between. CDR3 bases: TGCGCCAGCAGCTTGGAGGCGGTTACCTACGAGCAGTACTTC. Protein: CASSLEAVTYEQYF.

V and J are TRBV6-1 and TRBJ1-5; D gene unclear. Trimming stripped 2 bases from V and 7 bases from J, with 9 bases between. CDR1 and CDR2 from the germline V gene are MNHNS and SASEGT. The CDR3 contains 13 residues. The CDR3 sequence: CASSERAGQPQHF. CDR3 DNA sequence: TGTGCCAGCAGTGAACGGGCGGGACAGCCCCAGCATTTT.

The CDR3 sequence is CASSFSPYLGAIDQPQHF. CDR3 nucleotides: TGTGCCAGCAGTTTCTCTCCGTATTTGGGGGCGATCGATCAGCCCCAGCATTTT. V and J are TRBV28 and TRBJ1-5; possible D gene TRBD1, 6 bases. The CDR3 is made up of 18 amino acids. V was clipped by 3 bases and J by 5 bases, with 23 bases between them. The V gene's germline CDR1 is MDHEN and CDR2 SYDVKM.